The next 14 T cell receptor beta chains were all read from a single sample in a study of post-analysis software for immune sequencing data. General observations from the study: Five TRBV segments, TRBV5-6, TRBV5-1 and TRBV20-1 among them, were found more frequent in patients than controls.

Built from TCR beta cDNA, the libraries had unique molecular identifiers in them. Via MiXCR, TCRdb re-called the PCR reads, giving one row per CDR3 protein. Among about 540,000 distinct CDR3 sequences listed, 30% to 40% were seen once. These receptors' targets are unknown. Sequencing input: blood. The receptors come from a girl aged 2 to 17 with multiple sclerosis.

The chain is built from TRBV12-3 or TRBV12-4 and TRBJ2-7; 7 nucleotides align to TRBD1. The ends lost 5 bases at V and 7 bases at J; junction bases unmatched: 5. The CDR3 runs to 12 residues. The CDR3 here is CASSPTGVEQYF. CDR3 bases: TGTGCCAGCAGTCCTACAGGGGTAGAGCAGTACTTC.

The genes are TRBV12-3 or TRBV12-4 and TRBJ2-5; D remains ambiguous. The CDR3 has 13 amino acids. Trimming left V 7 bases short and J 1 base short, with 10 bases between. The CDR3 DNA is TGTGCCAGCACCGCGGATATCCAAGAGACCCAGTACTTC. This encodes CASTADIQETQYF.

The V call is TRBV7-9, the J call TRBJ2-2, with a tentative D call TRBD2 (5 bases). This CDR3 is 11 amino acids long. Deletions cut 10 bases from V and 7 bases from J, with 10 bases between. Germline CDR1 reads SEHNR; CDR2 reads FQNEAQ (reference sequence). Here the CDR3 DNA reads TGTGCCACCGGGGTAGTCGGGGAGCTGTTTTTT. It encodes CATGVVGELFF.

This rearrangement joins TRBV5-1 to TRBJ2-5; 8 bases map to TRBD1. This CDR3 is built from 16 residues. CDR1 is SGHRS and CDR2 is YFSETQ in the germline V gene. J gave up 5 bases and V 5 bases, and 14 bases lay outside the gene matches. CDR3 in DNA: TGCGCCAGCAGGCCTAACCGGACAGGGAGCTGGGAGACCCAGTACTTC. Translated: CASRPNRTGSWETQYF.

The CDR3 region is CSASGTSIGDTQYF. CDR3 bases: TGCAGTGCTAGCGGGACTTCTATAGGAGATACGCAGTATTTT. The V and J genes are TRBV20-1 and TRBJ2-3; D is perhaps TRBD2 (6 bases). CDR3 length equals 14 residues. The germline gives CDR1 DFQATT, CDR2 SNEGSKA (reference sequence). V shed 3 bases and J shed 5 bases, with 15 bases lying between them.

Only a few counts were recorded for this clonotype. This rearrangement joins TRBV6-5 to TRBJ2-3, with 10 nucleotides matching TRBD2. This CDR3 has 17 residues. Per the germline V gene, CDR1 is MNHEY and CDR2 is SVGAGI. The trim removed 0 bases at V and 4 bases at J, leaving 7 bases unmatched. The CDR3, as DNA: TGTGCCAGCAGTTACTCGACACTAGCGGGGAAGGCAGATACGCAGTATTTT. Amino acid sequence: CASSYSTLAGKADTQYF.

For this clonotype: Being one base from a much bigger clone, this may be a read error. The V and J genes are TRBV4-1 and TRBJ1-2; D unclear. V shed 0 bases and J shed 10 bases, with 15 bases lying between them. Germline CDR1 MGHRA, CDR2 YSYEKL. The CDR3 is 14 amino acids. The CDR3 reads CASSQERFTHDYTF. Written as DNA, the CDR3 is TGCGCCAGCAGCCAAGAGAGGTTTACCCATGACTACACCTTC.

This clonotype was observed a few times. The CDR3 here is CASSSLGERQETQYF. The DNA of the CDR3 is TGTGCCAGCAGTTCCCTGGGGGAGCGGCAAGAGACCCAGTACTTC. This chain joins TRBV7-2 and TRBJ2-5; possibly TRBD1 or TRBD2 for D (5 bases each). Germline CDR1 and CDR2: SGHTA and FQGNSA. V was cut by 6 bases and J by 2 bases, with 16 bases left in between. There are 15 residues in the CDR3.

This clonotype was picked up many times. The V gene is TRBV29-1, the J gene TRBJ2-3, with D possibly matching TRBD2 (6 bases). The ends were cut back, 7 bases at V and 0 bases at J, with 14 bases in the middle. CDR1 SQVTM and CDR2 ANQGSEA come from the germline V gene. The CDR3 has 14 residues. The CDR3 spells CSAEGGHSTDTQYF. The DNA of the CDR3 is TGCAGCGCGGAGGGCGGACATAGCACAGATACGCAGTATTTT.

This chain uses TRBV4-2 with TRBJ2-4; 12 bases map to TRBD2. V lost 2 bases and J lost 10; bases outside the gene matches: 6. The CDR3 is made up of 15 amino acids. Per germline, CDR1 LGHNA and CDR2 YNFKEQ. The CDR3 protein is CASSQKLAGGLIQYF. In DNA form, the CDR3 reads TGTGCCAGCAGCCAAAAACTAGCGGGGGGATTAATTCAGTACTTC.

The V call is TRBV7-3, the J call TRBJ2-3; D ambiguous. This CDR3 is 16 amino acids long. Deletions cut 7 bases from V and 2 bases from J, with 19 bases between. From germline, CDR1 is SGHTA and CDR2 FQGTGA. The CDR3 DNA sequence: TGTGCCAGCATCCTAAACCCAGGAAAGGTCACAGATACGCAGTATTTT. This codes for CASILNPGKVTDTQYF.

The rearrangement links TRBV2 to TRBJ2-2; possible D gene TRBD1, 6 bases. The CDR3 contains 15 residues. Germline CDR1 SNHLY, CDR2 FYNNEI. Deletions cut 4 bases from V and 4 bases from J, with 13 bases between. The CDR3 sequence: CASSGQGPTTGELFF. CDR3 DNA: TGTGCCAGCAGTGGCCAGGGGCCGACCACCGGGGAGCTGTTTTTT. Full variable domain (remainder filled in from reference TRBV2 and TRBJ2-2): EPEVTQTPSHQVTQMGQEVILRCVPISNHLYFYWYRQILGQKVEFLVSFYNNEISEKSEIFDDQFSVERPDGSNFTLKIRSTKLEDSAMYFCASSGQGPTTGELFFGEGSRLTVL.

This chain joins TRBV15 and TRBJ2-5; D unclear. There are 13 residues in the CDR3. V gave up 7 bases and J gave up 2 bases, with 11 bases separating them. The germline V gene encodes CDR1 LNHNV and CDR2 YYDKDF (reference sequence). CDR3 bases: TGTGCCACCAATTCGGCAGTTCAAGAGACCCAGTACTTC. This encodes CATNSAVQETQYF.

The chain links TRBV5-1 to TRBJ2-1; D not resolved. Germline-derived CDR1 and CDR2 are SGHRS and YFSETQ. The CDR3 contains 14 residues. V gave up 0 bases and J gave up 3 bases, with 7 bases separating them. The CDR3 sequence is CASSLEGNYNEQFF. CDR3 bases: TGCGCCAGCAGCTTGGAGGGTAACTACAATGAGCAGTTCTTC.